Listed here are 19 T cell receptor beta chains from one sample, sequenced in a study of blood T cell repertoires in COVID-19 (dated by TCRdb to 2020 to 2021). The method was the immunoSEQ multiplex PCR assay. TCRdb limited this immuneACCESS table to in-frame rearrangements with V and J called. A share of clones is missing; checked studies link under half to unresolved V genes, and the rest is unexplained. In this sample the table shows 150,000 or so clones, approximately 78% of which occur a single time. In total, the top ten clones hold 12% to 15% of the sample. The specimen was peripheral blood. Receptors were obtained from a human donor with acute or convalescent COVID-19. The donor label of this sample is uncertain.

This clone was detected only a few times. This chain joins TRBV4-3 and TRBJ1-2; the match to TRBD1 covers 7 bases. In germline, CDR1 is LGHNA, CDR2 YSLEER. The CDR3 runs to 16 residues. With V trimmed by 0 bases and J by 8 bases, 12 bases remained unmatched. The CDR3, as DNA: TGCGCCAGCAGCCAAGATACGAGGGGGCACGGTCGGGGCTACACCTTC. This sequence encodes CASSQDTRGHGRGYTF.

This clone was counted between two and nine times. This chain connects TRBV5-1 to TRBJ1-3; D is possibly TRBD1 (5 bases). Germline CDR1 is SGHRS and CDR2 is YFSETQ. CDR3 length equals 18 residues. V was cut by 1 base and J by 0 bases, with 17 bases left in between. The CDR3 DNA sequence: TGCGCCAGCAGCTTGACCCAGGGTTCGCCTCACTCTGGAAACACCATATATTTT. This sequence encodes CASSLTQGSPHSGNTIYF. Complete variable domain (other parts from reference TRBV5-1 and TRBJ1-3): KAGVTQTPRYLIKTRGQQVTLSCSPISGHRSVSWYQQTPGQGLQFLFEYFSETQRNKGNFPGRFSGRQFSNSRSEMNVSTLELGDSALYLCASSLTQGSPHSGNTIYFGEGSWLTVV.

A few counts support this clone. This chain joins TRBV11-2 and TRBJ1-2; 7 positions match TRBD1. CDR3 length: 17 amino acids. CDR1 is SGHAT, CDR2 FQNNGV, per germline. The V gene end was trimmed by 3 bases and the J gene end by 4 bases; junction bases not matched to a gene: 14. The CDR3 region is CASSLFPRGSGGYGYTF. The CDR3 region has the DNA TGTGCCAGCAGCTTGTTCCCGAGAGGATCAGGGGGCTATGGCTACACCTTC.

V gene TRBV29-1 combines with J gene TRBJ2-5, with 12 positions matching TRBD2. Germline CDR1 reads SQVTM; CDR2 reads ANQGSEA. Germline trimming cut 5 bases from V and 5 bases from J; bases unmatched to any gene: 6. This CDR3 comprises 14 residues. The CDR3 nucleotides are TGCAGCGTTTGGCTAGCGGGGGGGCGTGAGACCCAGTACTTC. This encodes CSVWLAGGRETQYF.

A single count supports this clone. The chain links TRBV15 to TRBJ2-3; 8 bases match TRBD2. There are 15 residues in the CDR3. Germline V gene data show CDR1 as LNHNV and CDR2 as YYDKDF (reference sequence). After removal of 5 bases from V and 8 bases from J, the junction contained 12 bases not matched to a gene. The CDR3 bases are TGTGCCACCAGCCGCAGCGGGGGCCCACAGGGTACGCAGTATTTT. Its translation: CATSRSGGPQGTQYF.

This clone was detected a few times. This chain links TRBV10-2 with TRBJ2-7, with D perhaps TRBD1 (6 bases). Trimming took 4 bases from V and 4 from J, leaving 8 bases between them. This CDR3 comprises 12 residues. Germline CDR1 is WSHSY and CDR2 is SAAADI. The CDR3: CASSAGEYEQYF. In DNA, the CDR3 is TGCGCCAGCAGTGCAGGGGAGTACGAGCAGTACTTC.

This chain uses TRBV2 with TRBJ2-5; perhaps TRBD2 as D (5 bases). V was cut by 6 bases and J by 5 bases, with 19 bases left in between. This CDR3 spans 15 amino acids. Germline lookup yields CDR1 SNHLY and CDR2 FYNNEI. CDR3: CASRKDWSKVETQYF. CDR3 coding DNA: TGTGCCAGCAGGAAGGACTGGTCCAAGGTTGAGACCCAGTACTTC.

CDR3 region: CASSQGQGGGNTIYF. The CDR3 DNA sequence: TGCGCCAGCAGCCAGGGACAGGGGGGTGGAAACACCATATATTTT. This chain uses TRBV4-1 with TRBJ1-3; 11 positions match TRBD1. Trimming cost V 3 bases and J 3 bases; bases outside gene matches: 1. CDR3 size: 15 residues. Germline values: CDR1 MGHRA, CDR2 YSYEKL.

The chain uses TRBV2 and TRBJ1-4; 10 bases agree with TRBD1. The CDR3 is made up of 15 amino acids. Germline-derived CDR1 and CDR2 are SNHLY and FYNNEI. Losses at the gene ends were 5 bases for V and 7 bases for J; bases not matched to a gene: 7. The CDR3 DNA is TGTGCCAGCAGTTTAACGACAGGGGGCGGTGAAAAACTGTTTTTT. This gives the protein CASSLTTGGGEKLFF. Full variable domain (missing parts from reference TRBV2 and TRBJ1-4): EPEVTQTPSHQVTQMGQEVILRCVPISNHLYFYWYRQILGQKVEFLVSFYNNEISEKSEIFDDQFSVERPDGSNFTLKIRSTKLEDSAMYFCASSLTTGGGEKLFFGSGTQLSVL.

This chain links TRBV19 with TRBJ1-5, with D tentatively TRBD1 (6 bases). Germline CDR1 and CDR2: LNHDA and SQIVND (reference sequence). V lost 7 bases and J lost 7, with 14 bases in between. This CDR3 comprises 13 residues. The CDR3 loop is CASKEQGVQPQHF. In DNA form, the CDR3 reads TGTGCCAGTAAAGAACAGGGTGTACAGCCCCAGCATTTT.

The chain joins TRBV6-5 to TRBJ1-1; D not resolved. V dropped 2 bases and J dropped 2 bases, with 15 bases sitting between them. CDR1 and CDR2 (germline): MNHEY, SVGAGI. The CDR3 length is 16 residues. The CDR3 bases are TGTGCCAGCAGTTACGGCCTAGGAGAGGTTAACACTGAAGCTTTCTTT. Translated, it gives CASSYGLGEVNTEAFF.

The chain joins TRBV25-1 to TRBJ1-6; 10 nucleotides match TRBD1. Per the germline V gene, CDR1 is MGHDK and CDR2 is SYGVNS. With 6 bases clipped from V and 7 bases from J, the junction kept 6 bases outside the gene matches. The length of the CDR3 is 15 residues. The CDR3 protein is CASRGTGASNSPLHF. The DNA for the CDR3 is TGTGCCAGCAGGGGGACAGGGGCGTCCAATTCACCCCTCCACTTT.

The genes are TRBV23-1 and TRBJ2-3; 8 positions agree with TRBD1. Being an ORF, TRBV23-1 has a function that is uncertain. The CDR3 has 15 residues. J was trimmed by 5 bases and V by 6 bases; bases with no gene match: 10. This CDR3 reads CASRYPRQGLDTQYF. CDR3 sequence (DNA): TGCGCCAGCAGGTATCCGAGACAGGGGTTAGATACGCAGTATTTT.

The J gene is TRBJ2-3, the V gene TRBV30, with 7 nucleotides matching TRBD2. This CDR3 is built from 14 residues. Germline V gene data show CDR1 as GTSNPN and CDR2 as SVGIG (reference sequence). The J segment lost 0 bases and the V segment lost 6 bases, leaving 6 bases of the junction unmatched. The DNA of the CDR3 is TGTGCCTGTACCAGTAGCGGGAGCACAGATACGCAGTATTTT. Its protein is CACTSSGSTDTQYF. Together with reference TRBV30 and TRBJ2-3, the CDR3 gives the full variable domain: SQTIHQWPATLVQPVGSPLSLECTVEGTSNPNLYWYRQAAGRGLQLLFYSVGIGQISSEVPQNLSASRPQDRQFILSSKKLLLSDSGFYLCACTSSGSTDTQYFGPGTRLTVL.

V gene TRBV18 combines with J gene TRBJ1-1, with 8 bases fitting TRBD1. V lost 3 bases and J lost 3; bases outside the gene matches: 3. The CDR3 is made up of 14 amino acids. Germline V lookup: CDR1 KGHSH, CDR2 LQKENI. Here the CDR3 DNA reads TGTGCCAGCTCACCCTTACAGGGGGACACTGAAGCTTTCTTT. Amino acids: CASSPLQGDTEAFF.

CDR3 sequence (DNA): TGTGCCAGCAGCTCGACAGTACACACTGAAGCTTTCTTT. Its translation is CASSSTVHTEAFF. The J gene is TRBJ1-1, the V gene TRBV7-3, with a possible D match to TRBD1 (5 bases). Germline CDR1 and CDR2: SGHTA and FQGTGA. V lost 4 bases, J lost 3 bases, and 9 bases lay in between. The CDR3 is made up of 13 amino acids.

This rearrangement joins TRBV5-1 to TRBJ2-7; 7 bases map to TRBD1. Trimming cost V 0 bases and J 2 bases; bases outside gene matches: 5. The CDR3 covers 15 residues. Germline assignment: CDR1 SGHRS and CDR2 YFSETQ. CDR3 sequence reads: CASSLGGTVAYEQYF. Written as DNA, the CDR3 is TGCGCCAGCAGCTTGGGTGGGACAGTGGCCTACGAGCAGTACTTC.

The table lists this clone with a count of one. The CDR3 here is CSVSGQPSGANVLTF. DNA for the CDR3: TGCAGCGTGTCTGGACAACCCTCTGGGGCCAACGTCCTGACTTTC. V and J are TRBV29-1 and TRBJ2-6; D might be TRBD1 (5 bases). The V end was cut by 6 bases, the J end by 0 bases, with 12 bases between. The CDR3 covers 15 residues. Germline loops: CDR1 SQVTM, CDR2 ANQGSEA.

The V gene is TRBV25-1, the J gene TRBJ1-4, with D possibly being TRBD1 (5 bases). V was pared by 4 bases and J by 5 bases, with 11 bases between. Germline values: CDR1 MGHDK, CDR2 SYGVNS. The CDR3 loop spans 14 amino acids. The CDR3 nucleotides read TGTGCCAGCAGTGGGTCAGGGTGGAATGAAAAACTGTTTTTT. This translates into CASSGSGWNEKLFF.